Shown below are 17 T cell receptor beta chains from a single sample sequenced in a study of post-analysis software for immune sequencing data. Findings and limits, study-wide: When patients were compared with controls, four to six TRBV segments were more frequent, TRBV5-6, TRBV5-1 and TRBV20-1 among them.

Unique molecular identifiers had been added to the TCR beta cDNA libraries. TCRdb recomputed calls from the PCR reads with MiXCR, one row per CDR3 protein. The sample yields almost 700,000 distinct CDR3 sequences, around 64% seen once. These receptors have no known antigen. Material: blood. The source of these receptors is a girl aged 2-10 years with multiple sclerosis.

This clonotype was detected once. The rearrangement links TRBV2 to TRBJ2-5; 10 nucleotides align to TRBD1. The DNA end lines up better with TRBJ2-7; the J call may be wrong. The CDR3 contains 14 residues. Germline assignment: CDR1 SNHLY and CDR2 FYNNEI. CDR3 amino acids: CASSGRTGGYEQYF. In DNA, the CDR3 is TGTGCCAGCAGTGGGAGGACAGGGGGATACGAGCAGTACTTC.

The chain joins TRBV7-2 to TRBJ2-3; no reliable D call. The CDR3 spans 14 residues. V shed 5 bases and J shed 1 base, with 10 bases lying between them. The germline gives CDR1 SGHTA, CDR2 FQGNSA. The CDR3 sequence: CASSRGGRTDTQYF. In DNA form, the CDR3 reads TGTGCCAGCAGCCGTGGTGGGCGCACAGATACGCAGTATTTT.

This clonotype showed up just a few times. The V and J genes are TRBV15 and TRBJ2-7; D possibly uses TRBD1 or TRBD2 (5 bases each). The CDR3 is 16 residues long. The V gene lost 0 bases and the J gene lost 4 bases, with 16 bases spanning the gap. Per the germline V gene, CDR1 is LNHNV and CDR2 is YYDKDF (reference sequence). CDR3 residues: CATSRDGWGFSYEQYF. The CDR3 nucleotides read TGTGCCACCAGCAGAGATGGGTGGGGGTTTAGTTACGAGCAGTACTTC.

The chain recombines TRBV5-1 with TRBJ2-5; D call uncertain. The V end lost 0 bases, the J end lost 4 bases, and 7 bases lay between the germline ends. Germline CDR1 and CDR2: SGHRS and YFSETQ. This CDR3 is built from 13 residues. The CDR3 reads CASSLVLPETQYF. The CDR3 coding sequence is TGCGCCAGCAGCTTGGTTCTACCAGAGACCCAGTACTTC.

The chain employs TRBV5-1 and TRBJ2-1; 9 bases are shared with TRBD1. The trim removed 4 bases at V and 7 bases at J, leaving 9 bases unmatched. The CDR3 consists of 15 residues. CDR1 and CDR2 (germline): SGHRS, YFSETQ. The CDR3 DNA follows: TGCGCCAGCAGCGCCCCGGACAGGGGAAGGAATGAGCAGTTCTTC. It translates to CASSAPDRGRNEQFF. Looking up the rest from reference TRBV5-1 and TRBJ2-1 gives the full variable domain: KAGVTQTPRYLIKTRGQQVTLSCSPISGHRSVSWYQQTPGQGLQFLFEYFSETQRNKGNFPGRFSGRQFSNSRSEMNVSTLELGDSALYLCASSAPDRGRNEQFFGPGTRLTVL.

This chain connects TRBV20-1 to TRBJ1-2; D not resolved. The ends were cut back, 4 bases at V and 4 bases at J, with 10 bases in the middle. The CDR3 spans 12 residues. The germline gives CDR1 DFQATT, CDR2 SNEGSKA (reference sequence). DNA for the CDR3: TGCAGTGCTAACCCCTGGGGCTATGGCTACACCTTC. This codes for CSANPWGYGYTF.

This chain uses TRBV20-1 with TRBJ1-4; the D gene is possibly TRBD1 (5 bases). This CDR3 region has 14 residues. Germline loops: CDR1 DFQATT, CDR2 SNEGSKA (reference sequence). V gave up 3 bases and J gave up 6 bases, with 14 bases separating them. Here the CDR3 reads CSARAGRGDEKLFF. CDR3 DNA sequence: TGCAGTGCTAGGGCAGGACGGGGGGATGAAAAACTGTTTTTT.

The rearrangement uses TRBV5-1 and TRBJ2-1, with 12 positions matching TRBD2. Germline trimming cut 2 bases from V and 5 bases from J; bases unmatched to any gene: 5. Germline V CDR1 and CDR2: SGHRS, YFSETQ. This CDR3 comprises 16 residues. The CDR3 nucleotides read TGCGCCAGCAGCTTCAGGACTAGCGGGATCCACAATGAGCAGTTCTTC. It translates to CASSFRTSGIHNEQFF.

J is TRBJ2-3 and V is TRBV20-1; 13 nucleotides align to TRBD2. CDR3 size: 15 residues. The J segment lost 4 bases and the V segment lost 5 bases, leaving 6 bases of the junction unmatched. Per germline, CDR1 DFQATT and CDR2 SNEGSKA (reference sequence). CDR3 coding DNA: TGCAGTGCTCGGACTAGCGGGAGTTGGGCAGATACGCAGTATTTT. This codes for CSARTSGSWADTQYF.

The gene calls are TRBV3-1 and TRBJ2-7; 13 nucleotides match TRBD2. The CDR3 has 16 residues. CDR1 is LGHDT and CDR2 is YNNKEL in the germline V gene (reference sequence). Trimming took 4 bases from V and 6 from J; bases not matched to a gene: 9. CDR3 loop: CASSPRLGLAGPEQYF. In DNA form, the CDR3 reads TGTGCCAGCAGCCCTCGCTTGGGACTAGCGGGACCCGAGCAGTACTTC.

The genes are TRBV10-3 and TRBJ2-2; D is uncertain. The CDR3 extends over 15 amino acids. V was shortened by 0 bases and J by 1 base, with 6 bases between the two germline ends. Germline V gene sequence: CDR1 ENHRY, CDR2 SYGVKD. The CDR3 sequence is CAISESSRNTGELFF. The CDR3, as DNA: TGTGCCATCAGTGAGTCGAGCAGGAACACCGGGGAGCTGTTTTTT.

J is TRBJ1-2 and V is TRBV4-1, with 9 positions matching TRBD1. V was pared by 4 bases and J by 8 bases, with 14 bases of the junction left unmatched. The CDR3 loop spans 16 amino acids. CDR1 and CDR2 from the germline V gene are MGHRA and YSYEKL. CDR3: CASSPQPGQGSGGYTF. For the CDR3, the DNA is TGCGCCAGCAGCCCACAACCGGGACAGGGTTCGGGGGGCTACACCTTC.

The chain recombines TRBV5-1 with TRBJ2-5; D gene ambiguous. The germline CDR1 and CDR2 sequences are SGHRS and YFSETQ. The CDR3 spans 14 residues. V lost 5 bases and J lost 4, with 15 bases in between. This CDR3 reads CASSPTGTAETQYF. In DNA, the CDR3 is TGCGCCAGCAGTCCTACTGGAACGGCAGAGACCCAGTACTTC. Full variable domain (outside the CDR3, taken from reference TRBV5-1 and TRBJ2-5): KAGVTQTPRYLIKTRGQQVTLSCSPISGHRSVSWYQQTPGQGLQFLFEYFSETQRNKGNFPGRFSGRQFSNSRSEMNVSTLELGDSALYLCASSPTGTAETQYFGPGTRLLVL.

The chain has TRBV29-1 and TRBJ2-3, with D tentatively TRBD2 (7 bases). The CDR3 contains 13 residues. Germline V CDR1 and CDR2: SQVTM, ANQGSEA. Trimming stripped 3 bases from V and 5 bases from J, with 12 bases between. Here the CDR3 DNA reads TGCAGCGTTGAGGGGGGGCGCGTAGATACGCAGTATTTT. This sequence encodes CSVEGGRVDTQYF.

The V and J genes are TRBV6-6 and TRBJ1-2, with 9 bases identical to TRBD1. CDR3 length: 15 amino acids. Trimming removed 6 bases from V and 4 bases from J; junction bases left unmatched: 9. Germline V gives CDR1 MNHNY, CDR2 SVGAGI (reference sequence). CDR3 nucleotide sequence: TGTGCCAGCAGCCTGTCCCGGGACAGGGCCTATGGCTACACCTTC. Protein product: CASSLSRDRAYGYTF.

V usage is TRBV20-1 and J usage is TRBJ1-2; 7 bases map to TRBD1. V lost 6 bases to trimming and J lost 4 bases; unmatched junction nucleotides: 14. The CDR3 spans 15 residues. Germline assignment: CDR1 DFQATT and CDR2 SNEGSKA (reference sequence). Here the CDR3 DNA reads TGCAGTGCCACGATCCCGGGACAGATCTTCTATGGCTACACCTTC. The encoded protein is CSATIPGQIFYGYTF.

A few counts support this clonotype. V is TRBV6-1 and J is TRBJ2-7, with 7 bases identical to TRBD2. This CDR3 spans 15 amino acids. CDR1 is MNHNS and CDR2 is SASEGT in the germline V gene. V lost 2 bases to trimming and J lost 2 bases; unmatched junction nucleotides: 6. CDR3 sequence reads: CASSETPSGPYEQYF. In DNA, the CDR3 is TGTGCCAGCAGTGAAACGCCTAGCGGCCCCTACGAGCAGTACTTC.